This T cell receptor (beta chain) is from a study of blood T cell repertoires in COVID-19. About the research overall: Both acute and convalescent COVID-19 samples were obtained from the United States, Italy and Spain. The analysed material was cDNA or gDNA that came from T cells, B-cell-depleted T cells, or PBMCs.

The protocol was immunoSEQ multiplex PCR, while the TCRdb copy is restricted to in-frame clones and leaves out a portion. The table includes 50,000 to 65,000 clones, around 93% detected once. Input material: peripheral blood. This TCR was sampled from a man aged 45 to 65 with acute or convalescent COVID-19.

The CDR3 here is CASSYTGQGAWYTF. In DNA, the CDR3 is TGTGCCAGCAGTTACACAGGACAGGGGGCCTGGTACACCTTC. The rearrangement joins TRBV6-5 to TRBJ1-2; 11 bases are shared with TRBD1. There are 14 residues in the CDR3. Germline CDR1 reads MNHEY; CDR2 reads SVGAGI. Germline trimming cut 2 bases from V and 11 bases from J; bases unmatched to any gene: 7.